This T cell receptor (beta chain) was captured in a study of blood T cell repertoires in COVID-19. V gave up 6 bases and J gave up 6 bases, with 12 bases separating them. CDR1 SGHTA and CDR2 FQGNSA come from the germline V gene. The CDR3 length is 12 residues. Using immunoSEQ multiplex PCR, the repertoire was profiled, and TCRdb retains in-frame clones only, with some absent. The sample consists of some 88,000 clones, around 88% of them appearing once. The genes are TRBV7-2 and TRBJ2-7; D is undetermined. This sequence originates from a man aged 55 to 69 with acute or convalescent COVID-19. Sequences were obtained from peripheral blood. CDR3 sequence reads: CASSPAVGEQYF. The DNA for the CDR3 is TGTGCCAGCAGTCCCGCCGTCGGCGAGCAGTACTTC.